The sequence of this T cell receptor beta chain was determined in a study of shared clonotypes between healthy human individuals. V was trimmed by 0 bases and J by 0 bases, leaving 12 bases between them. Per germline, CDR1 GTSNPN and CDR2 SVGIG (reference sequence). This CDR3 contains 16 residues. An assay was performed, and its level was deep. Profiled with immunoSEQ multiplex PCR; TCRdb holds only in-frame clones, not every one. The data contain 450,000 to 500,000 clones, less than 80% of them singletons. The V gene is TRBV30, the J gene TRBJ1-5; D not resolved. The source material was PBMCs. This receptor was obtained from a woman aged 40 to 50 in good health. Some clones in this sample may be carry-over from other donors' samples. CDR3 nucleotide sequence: TGTGCCTGGAGTGTAAGCTGGTCAGGTAGCAATCAGCCCCAGCATTTT. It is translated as CAWSVSWSGSNQPQHF.